The present T cell receptor (beta chain) was sequenced within a study of vaccination effects on CD4 cells after COVID-19. Before any sequencing was done, the ViraFEST assay used viral peptide pools to expand antigen-specific CD4+ T cells. The culture ran for about 11 days, and then CD4+ T cells were isolated. Vaccine recipients lacked prior SARS-CoV-2 infection and had negative nucleocapsid antibodies. Cultures used approximately 2 million PBMC per well, 9.5 to 10 IU/ml IL-2 and about 10 ug/ml peptides. Half the medium was replaced with IL-2 medium on days 3 and 7. Germline CDR1 is DFQATT and CDR2 is SNEGSKA (reference sequence). The CDR3 consists of 11 residues. Trimming took off 5 bases at V and 1 base at J, with 5 bases between the two ends. As for this clone: Its antigen is undetermined.

General observations from the study: Healthy vaccinees had only 1 of 255 vaccine-induced clones cross-react with common cold coronaviruses. Infection- and vaccine-induced clones contracted markedly late after vaccination.

The repertoire was sequenced with immunoSEQ multiplex PCR; TCRdb's copy has only in-frame clones and lacks some. Among 30,000 to 45,000 clones listed, roughly 70% were seen once. The chain joins TRBV20-1 to TRBJ2-5, with no clear D. This TCR derives from a human donor who received a COVID-19 vaccine. Source: CD4+ T cells from PBMCs cultured with SARS-CoV-2 spike peptides, taken before COVID-19 vaccination. The CDR3 loop is CSAPSQETQYF. Written as DNA, the CDR3 is TGCAGTGCTCCTAGCCAAGAGACCCAGTACTTC.